These T cell receptor beta chains were read from a single sample in a study of T cell changes during pregnancy in multiple sclerosis. The table came from immunoSEQ multiplex PCR; TCRdb's copy has only in-frame clones and leaves some out. This table holds 35,000 to 40,000 clones, roughly 90% found once. The source material was CD4+ T cells from peripheral blood mononuclear cells, sampled after pregnancy. The receptor set was obtained from a female donor in good health, enrolled as a control in a pregnancy study. Both conserved end residues are part of each CDR3. D genes are given only for firm matches. Clone size is stated in some rows and not others, as once, few, many or a class when expanded.

d_gene	abundance	len	v_gene	j_gene	CDR3nt	CDR3aa
-	-	13	TRBV5-1	TRBJ1-2	TGCGCCAGCACCCGGGGGGCCGACTATGGCTACACCTTC	CASTRGADYGYTF
TRBD1	-	20	TRBV19	TRBJ1-5	TGTGCCAGTAGTGGAACGGGACAGGGCGGCCCCGGGCGGGGCAATCAGCCCCAGCATTTT	CASSGTGQGGPGRGNQPQHF
TRBD2	once	15	TRBV28	TRBJ2-3	TGTGCCAGCAGTTTCAGCGGGAGTGTTTACGATACGCAGTATTTT	CASSFSGSVYDTQYF
TRBD1	-	12	TRBV6-6	TRBJ2-7	TGTGCCAGCAGTTACTTACAGGGGGAGCAGTACTTC	CASSYLQGEQYF
TRBD1	-	16	TRBV27	TRBJ1-1	TGTGCCAGCAGTTTATTAGGACAGGGGGCCCGTACTGAAGCTTTCTTT	CASSLLGQGARTEAFF
TRBD2	-	15	TRBV7-2	TRBJ2-5	TGTGCCAGCAGCTTGGATAGCGGGGGGGCAGGATCCCAGTACTTC	CASSLDSGGAGSQYF
-	-	13	TRBV18	TRBJ1-1	TGTGCCAGCTCTCCCCAGGTGAACACTGAAGCTTTCTTT	CASSPQVNTEAFF
-	-	16	TRBV19	TRBJ1-5	TGTGCCAGTCGGAGCGGGGGGATAAGGAGCAATCAGCCCCAGCATTTT	CASRSGGIRSNQPQHF
-	-	14	TRBV19	TRBJ2-3	TGTGCCAGTAGCCCGACAGGAACCACAGATACGCAGTATTTT	CASSPTGTTDTQYF
TRBD1	-	15	TRBV9	TRBJ1-4	TGTGCCAGCAGCGCCCACAGGGGGACTAATGAAAAACTGTTTTTT	CASSAHRGTNEKLFF
-	-	13	TRBV11-2	TRBJ2-7	TGTGCCAGCAGCTTAACGGGGTTCCTCGAGCAGTACTTC	CASSLTGFLEQYF
-	-	13	TRBV12-1	TRBJ2-1	TGTGCCAGCAGCTTTGGTGTATCCCATGAGCAGTTCTTC	CASSFGVSHEQFF
-	-	13	TRBV7-9	TRBJ1-2	TGTGCCAGCAGCTTAGATGGCCCCTATGGCTACACCTTC	CASSLDGPYGYTF
-	-	16	TRBV7-3	TRBJ2-6	TGTGCCAGCAGTCAGACAGCCTCCTCTGGGGCCAACGTCCTGACTTTC	CASSQTASSGANVLTF
-	-	17	TRBV5-1	TRBJ2-6	TGCGCCAGCAGCCTCCAAAGACAGATCTCTGGGGCCAACGTCCTGACTTTC	CASSLQRQISGANVLTF
-	once	17	TRBV25-1	TRBJ1-4	TGTGCCAGCAGGCAGGGGCAGAACTCCCTCTTTAATGAAAAACTGTTTTTT	CASRQGQNSLFNEKLFF
TRBD1	-	16	TRBV4-1	TRBJ1-6	TGCGCCAGCAGCCAGATGACAGGGGGCCGTAATTCACCCCTCCACTTT	CASSQMTGGRNSPLHF
-	-	13	TRBV2	TRBJ1-4	TGTGCCAGCAGTCGGCAGGGAAATGAAAAACTGTTTTTT	CASSRQGNEKLFF
-	once	12	TRBV2	TRBJ2-1	TGTGCCAGCAGACTAGGAGCCAATGAGCAGTTCTTC	CASRLGANEQFF
-	-	14	TRBV6-1	TRBJ2-5	TGTGCCAGCAGTCTAGGACTGGTTAAAGAGACCCAGTACTTC	CASSLGLVKETQYF
-	-	17	TRBV15	TRBJ2-1	TGTGCCACCAGCACCGATTCGGGACTCAGGGTCTACAATGAGCAGTTCTTC	CATSTDSGLRVYNEQFF
-	-	12	TRBV12-5	TRBJ1-3	TGTGCTAGTGGTCAGGCGATGAACACCATATATTTT	CASGQAMNTIYF
-	-	13	TRBV11-1	TRBJ2-2	TGTGCCAGCAGCTTTACAAGTAACGGGGAGCTGTTTTTT	CASSFTSNGELFF
TRBD2	-	16	TRBV9	TRBJ2-3	TGTGCCAGCAGCTCCCGACTAGCGGGGGTCACAGATACGCAGTATTTT	CASSSRLAGVTDTQYF
TRBD2	-	16	TRBV7-2	TRBJ2-1	TGTGCCAGCAGCTTAGGTTTGCGGGGGGGTCACAATGAGCAGTTCTTC	CASSLGLRGGHNEQFF
TRBD1	-	12	TRBV19	TRBJ1-1	TGTGCCAGTAGTTACAGGGGGGGTGAGGCTTTCTTT	CASSYRGGEAFF
-	-	14	TRBV4-2	TRBJ1-3	TGTGCCAGCAGCCCCAGGGGCTCTGGAAACACCATATATTTT	CASSPRGSGNTIYF
-	-	14	TRBV6-1	TRBJ1-5	TGTGCCAGCAGTACGGACTTTGGCAATCAGCCCCAGCATTTT	CASSTDFGNQPQHF
TRBD2	-	15	TRBV19	TRBJ2-7	TGTGCCAGTAGTATGCGGGGGGGCGCCGGATACGAGCAGTACTTC	CASSMRGGAGYEQYF
-	-	13	TRBV5-6	TRBJ2-1	TGTGCCAGCAGCTTGTGGGGGCTATGGGAGCAGTTCTTC	CASSLWGLWEQFF
-	-	16	TRBV4-1	TRBJ2-1	TGCGCCAGCAGCCCCAACACAGGGGGGGCCTACAATGAGCAGTTCTTC	CASSPNTGGAYNEQFF
TRBD1	medium-sized	14	TRBV29-1	TRBJ1-1	TGCAGCGCTACGGGACAGGACATGAACACTGAAGCTTTCTTT	CSATGQDMNTEAFF
-	-	16	TRBV7-8	TRBJ2-5	TGTGCCAGCAGCTTAGCTGGGGGGAGGTCGAGGGAGACCCAGTACTTC	CASSLAGGRSRETQYF
TRBD1	-	14	TRBV5-1	TRBJ1-4	TGCGCCAGCAGCGAGGGACAGGGGTATGAAAAACTGTTTTTT	CASSEGQGYEKLFF
-	-	11	TRBV2	TRBJ2-7	TGTGCCAGCAGAGCTAGATACGAGCAGTACTTC	CASRARYEQYF
-	-	15	TRBV6-5	TRBJ1-1	TGTGCCAGCAACAACGAGGGGAGGATGAACACTGAAGCTTTCTTT	CASNNEGRMNTEAFF
TRBD1	once	15	TRBV18	TRBJ1-6	TGTGCCAGCTCAGACCGACAGGGTGCTAATTCACCCCTCCACTTT	CASSDRQGANSPLHF
-	once	13	TRBV19	TRBJ2-5	TGTGCCAGTAGTAGTCGGGACACAGAGACCCAGTACTTC	CASSSRDTETQYF
-	-	13	TRBV19	TRBJ1-5	TGTGCCAGTAGTATTGGGAGGAATCAGCCCCAGCATTTT	CASSIGRNQPQHF
TRBD2	-	13	TRBV7-2	TRBJ2-7	TGTGCCAGCAAGCCCCGGGGGGGCCACGAGCAGTACTTC	CASKPRGGHEQYF
TRBD2	-	14	TRBV2	TRBJ2-5	TGTGCCAGCAGTTTTCAGGGAGGGCCGGGGACCCAGTACTTC	CASSFQGGPGTQYF
TRBD1	-	13	TRBV5-1	TRBJ1-4	TGCGCCAGCAGCCCCGACAGGGTCGAAAAACTGTTTTTT	CASSPDRVEKLFF
TRBD2	-	15	TRBV5-1	TRBJ2-1	TGCGCCAGCAGCGTTAGCGGGGGTGCCTTCAATGAGCAGTTCTTC	CASSVSGGAFNEQFF
-	once	15	TRBV28	TRBJ1-5	TGTGCCAGCAGACCAATGACAGGTAGCAATCAGCCCCAGCATTTT	CASRPMTGSNQPQHF
TRBD2	once	14	TRBV2	TRBJ2-1	TGTGCCAGCAGTGGGGAGGGTGGACACAATGAGCAGTTCTTC	CASSGEGGHNEQFF
TRBD2	-	17	TRBV5-1	TRBJ2-1	TGCGCCAGCAGCTGGACGGGACTAGCGGGGCCGTACAATGAGCAGTTCTTC	CASSWTGLAGPYNEQFF
-	-	15	TRBV15	TRBJ1-1	TGTGCCACCAGCAGTTTCGGGGGTGTAGGGACTGAAGCTTTCTTT	CATSSFGGVGTEAFF
TRBD1	-	13	TRBV6-5	TRBJ1-2	TGTGCCAGCAGTCCACAGGGGATCTATGGCTACACCTTC	CASSPQGIYGYTF
-	-	18	TRBV9	TRBJ1-3	TGTGCCAGCAGCGTAGTGCCAGGCCAAGACCTGTCTGGAAACACCATATATTTT	CASSVVPGQDLSGNTIYF
-	-	17	TRBV6-1	TRBJ1-2	TGTGCCAGCATTGAGATAAGGGGGGGAAACGCCAACTATGGCTACACCTTC	CASIEIRGGNANYGYTF